A single sample gave rise to the 10 T cell receptor beta chains below, sequenced in a study of CD8 T cells in ankylosing spondylitis. TCRdb fed the 5' RACE reads into MiXCR, producing one record per CDR3 protein. The sample lists hundreds of thousands of distinct CDR3 sequences, 10% to 15% seen once, with roughly 0.51% in the top ten. The antigens these receptors bind are not known. Whole-study results and caveats: Characteristic, it appeared, of ankylosing spondylitis blood was a TCR beta motif of several highly homologous variants.

The sample taken for sequencing was blood, either unsorted or a sorted T cell fraction (not recorded which). The receptors come from a male donor with ankylosing spondylitis.

This chain joins TRBV20-1 and TRBJ2-3, with D hard to call. Trimming took 3 bases from V and 0 from J, leaving 13 bases between them. The CDR3 covers 15 residues. CDR1 DFQATT and CDR2 SNEGSKA come from the germline V gene (reference sequence). The CDR3 DNA sequence: TGCAGTGCTAGTATGCGGAAAACTAGCACAGATACGCAGTATTTT. Translating gives CSASMRKTSTDTQYF.

This clonotype has a handful of counts. CDR3 residues: CASRARGTDTQYF. CDR3 nucleotides: TGTGCCAGCAGGGCAAGGGGGACAGATACGCAGTATTTT. This chain links TRBV7-2 with TRBJ2-3; possible D gene TRBD1, 6 bases. This CDR3 contains 13 residues. V lost 6 bases, J lost 3 bases, and 10 bases lay in between. The germline V gene has CDR1 SGHTA and CDR2 FQGNSA.

The table lists this clonotype with a few counts. The chain carries TRBV6-1 and TRBJ2-1, with D perhaps matching TRBD1 (6 bases). V lost 4 bases to trimming and J lost 4 bases, with 17 bases between them. The CDR3 length is 16 residues. CDR1 is MNHNS and CDR2 is SASEGT in the germline V gene. DNA for the CDR3: TGTGCCAGCAGTGGACCGCCACAACAGGGATACAATGAGCAGTTCTTC. Its translation: CASSGPPQQGYNEQFF.

In its sample, this clonotype was seen a few times. The chain recombines TRBV10-3 with TRBJ2-5, with D uncertain. The CDR3 length is 15 residues. Germline V lookup: CDR1 ENHRY, CDR2 SYGVKD. The V end lost 0 bases, the J end lost 3 bases, and 11 bases lay between the germline ends. The DNA for the CDR3 is TGTGCCATCAGTGAGTCCCCTCAAAGCGAAGAGACCCAGTACTTC. It encodes CAISESPQSEETQYF.

The chain joins TRBV20-1 to TRBJ2-5, with 7 bases lining up with TRBD2. CDR3 length: 13 residues. V lost 7 bases and J lost 1; bases outside the gene matches: 6. Germline values: CDR1 DFQATT, CDR2 SNEGSKA (reference sequence). CDR3 coding DNA: TGCAGTGGGGGGAGGGGACTCCAAGAGACCCAGTACTTC. Translation: CSGGRGLQETQYF.

The DNA of the CDR3 is TGTGCCAGCAGTCCCTACGGACTAGCGGGAGACTCCTACGAGCAGTACTTC. This gives the protein CASSPYGLAGDSYEQYF. This rearrangement joins TRBV12-3 or TRBV12-4 to TRBJ2-7; TRBD2 agrees at 13 bases. Unmatched junction bases numbered 7, after V lost 5 bases and J lost 0 bases. The CDR3 covers 17 residues.

In this sample, this clonotype turned up a few times. The CDR3 nucleotides are TGTGCCAGCAGCTTTATTACTCCCGGGCCCCAGCATTTT. Translation: CASSFITPGPQHF. The chain joins TRBV5-5 to TRBJ1-5, with D unresolved. This CDR3 has 13 residues. Germline CDR1 is SGHKS and CDR2 is YYEKEE (reference sequence). Trimming stripped 2 bases from V and 9 bases from J, with 12 bases between.

This clonotype has only one observation. This chain connects TRBV12-3 or TRBV12-4 to TRBJ2-2; possibly TRBD1 for D (6 bases). The CDR3 has 15 residues. The germline V and J ends were trimmed by 6 bases and 5 bases, with 16 bases remaining between them. CDR3 sequence: CASRPTGRGTGELFF. The CDR3 DNA follows: TGTGCCAGCAGACCTACAGGGAGAGGGACCGGGGAGCTGTTTTTT.

This chain links TRBV20-1 with TRBJ1-1; D not resolved. CDR3 length: 12 residues. V lost 2 bases and J lost 5, with 9 bases in between. Germline assignment: CDR1 DFQATT and CDR2 SNEGSKA (reference sequence). This CDR3 reads CSARSDGTEAFF. CDR3 bases: TGCAGTGCTAGATCAGATGGTACTGAAGCTTTCTTT.

The rearrangement links TRBV20-1 to TRBJ1-1, with TRBD1 identical over 9 bases. V was clipped by 5 bases and J by 5 bases; unmatched bases: 6. This CDR3 region has 13 residues. Germline CDR1 and CDR2: DFQATT and SNEGSKA (reference sequence). CDR3 region: CSAVGTGLTEAFF. Here the CDR3 DNA reads TGCAGTGCTGTTGGGACAGGGCTAACTGAAGCTTTCTTT.